The T cell receptor (beta chain) described here comes from a study of T cell responses to AZD1222 COVID-19 vaccine. Regarding the study as a whole: There were repertoire samples only from the period after the peak T cell response. Nearly half of spike-specific TCRs reportedly go after variant regions that carry no mutations. AZD1222 recipients seropositive at baseline numbered only six or seven. Mostly white British, mostly female donors; authors suggested clonal diversity may be underestimated.

The germline V gene encodes CDR1 LNHNV and CDR2 YYDKDF (reference sequence). The ends were cut back, 5 bases at V and 2 bases at J, with 15 bases in the middle. The CDR3 runs 15 residues. Assay: immunoSEQ multiplex PCR; the TCRdb copy retains only in-frame clones and omits some. The sample has 150,000 to 200,000 clones, about 88% seen once. For this clone: The antigen is unknown.

This specimen consisted of peripheral blood, obtained on day 0 of AZD1222 vaccination. The V gene is TRBV15, the J gene TRBJ2-5, with D tentatively TRBD1 or TRBD2 (5 bases each). The clonotype originates from an adult in good health. The CDR3 nucleotides are TGTGCCACCAGCGGAAACGGGGCTACTCAAGAGACCCAGTACTTC. Translating gives CATSGNGATQETQYF.